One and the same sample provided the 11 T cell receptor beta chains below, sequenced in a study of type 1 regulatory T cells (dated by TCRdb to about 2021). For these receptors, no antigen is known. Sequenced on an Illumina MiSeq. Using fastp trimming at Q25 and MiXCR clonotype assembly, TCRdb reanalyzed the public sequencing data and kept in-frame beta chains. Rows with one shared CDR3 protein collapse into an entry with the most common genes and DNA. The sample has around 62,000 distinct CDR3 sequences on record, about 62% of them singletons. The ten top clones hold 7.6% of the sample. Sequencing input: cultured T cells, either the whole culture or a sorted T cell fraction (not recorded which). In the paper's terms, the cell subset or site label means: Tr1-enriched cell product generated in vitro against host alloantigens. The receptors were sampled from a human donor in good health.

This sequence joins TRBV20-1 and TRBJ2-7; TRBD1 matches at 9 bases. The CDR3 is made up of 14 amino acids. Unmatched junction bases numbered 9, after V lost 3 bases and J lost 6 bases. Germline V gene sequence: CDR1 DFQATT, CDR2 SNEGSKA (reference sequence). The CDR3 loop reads CSASWQQGAREQYF. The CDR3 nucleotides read TGCAGTGCTAGTTGGCAACAGGGGGCACGCGAGCAGTACTTC.

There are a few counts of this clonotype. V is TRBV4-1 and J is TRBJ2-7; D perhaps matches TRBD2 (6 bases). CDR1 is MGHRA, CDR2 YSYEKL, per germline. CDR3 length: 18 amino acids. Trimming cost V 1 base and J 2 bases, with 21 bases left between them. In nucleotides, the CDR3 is TGCGCCAGCAGCCAAGCTCAAGGGGAGGCAGGTCCTACCTACGAGCAGTACTTC. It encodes CASSQAQGEAGPTYEQYF.

The CDR3 loop is CATGGTGGIDTQYF. As DNA, the CDR3 is TGTGCCACCGGAGGGACAGGGGGGATAGATACGCAGTATTTT. V is TRBV24-1 and J is TRBJ2-3; 11 bases align to TRBD1. The ends lost 9 bases at V and 5 bases at J; junction bases unmatched: 6. Germline CDR1 KGHDR, CDR2 SFDVKD. This CDR3 spans 14 amino acids.

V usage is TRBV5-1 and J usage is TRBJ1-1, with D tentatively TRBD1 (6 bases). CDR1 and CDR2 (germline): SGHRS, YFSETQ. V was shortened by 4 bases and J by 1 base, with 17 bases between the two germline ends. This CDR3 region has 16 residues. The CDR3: CASSAGGGQGNTEAFF. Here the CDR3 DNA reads TGCGCCAGCAGCGCGGGGGGGGGCCAGGGGAACACTGAAGCTTTCTTT.

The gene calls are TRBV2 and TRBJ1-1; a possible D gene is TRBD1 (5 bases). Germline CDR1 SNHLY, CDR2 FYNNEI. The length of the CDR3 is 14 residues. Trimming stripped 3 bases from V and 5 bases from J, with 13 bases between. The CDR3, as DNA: TGTGCCAGCAGTGACAGGGCATCTCTTACTGAAGCTTTCTTT. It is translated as CASSDRASLTEAFF.

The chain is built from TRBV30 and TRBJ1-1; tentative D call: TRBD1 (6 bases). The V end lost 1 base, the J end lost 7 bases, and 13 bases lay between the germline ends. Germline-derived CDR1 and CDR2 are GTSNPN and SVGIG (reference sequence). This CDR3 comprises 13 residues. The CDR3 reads CAWSGQDKGEAFF. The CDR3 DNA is TGTGCCTGGAGTGGACAGGACAAGGGTGAAGCTTTCTTT.

The chain's CDR3 is CGVGADTQYF. The CDR3 nucleotides read TGCGGGGTGGGGGCAGATACGCAGTATTTT. This chain uses TRBV29-1 with TRBJ2-3; D may correspond to TRBD1 or TRBD2 (5 bases each). The V gene's germline CDR1 is SQVTM and CDR2 ANQGSEA. There are 10 residues in the CDR3.

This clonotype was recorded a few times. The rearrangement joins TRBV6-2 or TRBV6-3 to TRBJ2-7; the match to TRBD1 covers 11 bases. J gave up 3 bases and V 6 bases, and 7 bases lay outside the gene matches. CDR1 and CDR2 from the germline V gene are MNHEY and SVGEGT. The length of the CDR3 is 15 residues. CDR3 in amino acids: CASSRTGTGGYEQYF. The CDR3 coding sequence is TGTGCCAGCAGCCGTACCGGGACAGGGGGCTACGAGCAGTACTTC.

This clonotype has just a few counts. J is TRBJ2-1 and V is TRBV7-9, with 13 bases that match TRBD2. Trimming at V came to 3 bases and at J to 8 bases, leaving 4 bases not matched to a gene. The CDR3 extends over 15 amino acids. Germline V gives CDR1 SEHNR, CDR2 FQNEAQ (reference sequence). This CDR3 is CASSFTSGRAYEQFF. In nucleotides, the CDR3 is TGTGCCAGCAGCTTCACTAGCGGGAGGGCCTATGAGCAGTTCTTC. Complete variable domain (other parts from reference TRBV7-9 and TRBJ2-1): DTGVSQNPRHKITKRGQNVTFRCDPISEHNRLYWYRQTLGQGPEFLTYFQNEAQLEKSRLLSDRFSAERPKGSFSTLEIQRTEQGDSAMYLCASSFTSGRAYEQFFGPGTRLTVL.

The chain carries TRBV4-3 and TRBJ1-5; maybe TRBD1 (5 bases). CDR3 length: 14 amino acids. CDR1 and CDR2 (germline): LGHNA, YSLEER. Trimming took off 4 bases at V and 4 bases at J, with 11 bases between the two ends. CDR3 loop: CASSRDSFNQPQHF. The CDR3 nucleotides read TGCGCCAGCAGCCGCGACAGCTTTAATCAGCCCCAGCATTTT.

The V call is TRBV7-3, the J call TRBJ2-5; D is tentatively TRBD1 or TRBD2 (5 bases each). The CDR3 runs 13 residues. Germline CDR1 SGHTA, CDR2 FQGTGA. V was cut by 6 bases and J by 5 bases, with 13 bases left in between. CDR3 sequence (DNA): TGTGCCAGCAGTTCGGGACCGGCGGAGACCCAGTACTTC. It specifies CASSSGPAETQYF.